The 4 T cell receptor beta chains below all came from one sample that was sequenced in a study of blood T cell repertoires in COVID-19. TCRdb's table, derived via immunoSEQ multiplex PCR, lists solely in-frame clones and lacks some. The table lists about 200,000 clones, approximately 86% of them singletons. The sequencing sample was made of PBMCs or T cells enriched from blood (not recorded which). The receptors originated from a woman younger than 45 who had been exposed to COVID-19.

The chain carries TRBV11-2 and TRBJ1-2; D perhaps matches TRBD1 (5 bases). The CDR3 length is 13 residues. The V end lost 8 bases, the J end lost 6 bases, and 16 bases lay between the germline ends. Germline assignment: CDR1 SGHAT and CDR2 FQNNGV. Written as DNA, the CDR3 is TGTGCCAGCTCCCGGGGCAGGGAGGATGGCTACACCTTC. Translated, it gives CASSRGREDGYTF.

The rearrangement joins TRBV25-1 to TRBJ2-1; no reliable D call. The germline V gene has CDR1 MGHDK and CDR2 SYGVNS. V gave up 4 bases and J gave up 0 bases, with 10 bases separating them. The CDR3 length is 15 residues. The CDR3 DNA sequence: TGTGCCAGCAGTGCTAGGCTAACCTCCTACAATGAGCAGTTCTTC. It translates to CASSARLTSYNEQFF.

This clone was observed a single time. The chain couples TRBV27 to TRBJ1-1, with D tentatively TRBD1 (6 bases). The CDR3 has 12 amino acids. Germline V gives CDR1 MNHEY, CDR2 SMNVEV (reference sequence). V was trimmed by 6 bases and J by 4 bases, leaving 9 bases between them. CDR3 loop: CASRRGATEAFF. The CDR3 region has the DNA TGTGCCAGCAGGCGGGGGGCCACTGAAGCTTTCTTT.

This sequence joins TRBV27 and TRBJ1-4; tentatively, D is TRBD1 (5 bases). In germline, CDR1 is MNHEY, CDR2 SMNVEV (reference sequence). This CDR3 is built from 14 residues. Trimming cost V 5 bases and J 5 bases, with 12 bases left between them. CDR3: CASSPGWGNEKLFF. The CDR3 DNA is TGTGCCAGCAGTCCCGGTTGGGGCAATGAAAAACTGTTTTTT.